This TCR beta chain was documented in a study of cytomegalovirus exposure and HLA in healthy donors. General study results and limits: Presence/absence analyses took donor sequencing depth as roughly uniform.

The ends were cut back, 3 bases at V and 1 base at J, with 16 bases in the middle. This CDR3 region has 17 residues. Germline V gene lookup returns CDR1 ENHRY and CDR2 SYGVKD. PCR used 60 Vbeta primers and 13 Jbeta primers. Assay: immunoSEQ multiplex PCR; the TCRdb copy retains only in-frame clones and omits some. Of about 89,000 clones listed, around 85% are singletons. A remark on this clone: The target antigen is unknown.

The receptor was derived from a man between 40 and 49 years old in good health and CMV-seropositive. This chain uses TRBV10-3 with TRBJ1-5, with a tentative D call TRBD1 (6 bases). Sequencing used PBMCs. CDR3 sequence (DNA): TGTGCCATCAGTGAACCGGCAGCCCAGGGGAGCAATCAGCCCCAGCATTTT. Its translation: CAISEPAAQGSNQPQHF.